This record looks at one TCR beta chain sequence and its context. This record comes from a study of blood T cell repertoires in COVID-19. Study in general: COVID-19 samples collected from the United States, Italy and Spain covered acute and convalescent phases. In each case, the material was cDNA or gDNA derived from T cells, B-cell-depleted T cells, or PBMCs.

The protocol was immunoSEQ multiplex PCR, while the TCRdb copy is restricted to in-frame clones and leaves out a portion. The sample has about 77,000 clones, roughly nine tenths seen once; the top ten hold roughly 15%. The sample taken for sequencing was peripheral blood. The clonotype comes from a woman older than 75 with active or convalescent COVID-19.

The CDR3 here is CASTYLPGSGTGELFF. The CDR3 coding sequence is TGTGCCAGTACCTACCTCCCGGGATCCGGTACCGGGGAGCTGTTTTTT. The chain is built from TRBV19 and TRBJ2-2; perhaps TRBD2 as D (5 bases). The CDR3 has 16 amino acids. Trimming stripped 7 bases from V and 5 bases from J, with 20 bases between. Germline CDR1 is LNHDA and CDR2 is SQIVND (reference sequence).